These 13 T cell receptor beta chains came from one sample sequenced in a study of blood T cell repertoires in COVID-19. Sequenced by immunoSEQ multiplex PCR; TCRdb stores in-frame clones only, minus some. The table has approximately 200,000 clones, 75% to 90% seen once. Input material: PBMCs or T cells enriched from blood (not recorded which). These receptors all come from a woman aged 30 to 39 who had been exposed to COVID-19.

The chain carries TRBV2 and TRBJ1-3; the D is unclear. The CDR3 runs to 14 residues. CDR1 and CDR2 from the germline V gene are SNHLY and FYNNEI. Trimming pared 7 bases from V and 0 bases from J, leaving 10 bases between. Here the CDR3 DNA reads TGTGCCAGCATAATCCAGAACTCTGGAAACACCATATATTTT. Translated: CASIIQNSGNTIYF.

The rearrangement joins TRBV3-1 (or the pseudogene TRBV3-2) to TRBJ2-7; D is possibly TRBD2 (6 bases). This CDR3 has 16 residues. The V and J ends lost 1 base and 4 bases respectively, with 17 bases between them. The germline V gene encodes CDR1 LGHDT and CDR2 YNNKEL (reference sequence). In DNA, the CDR3 is TGTGCCAGCAGCCAAGGGGGGTCGGGAGCAGTTTACGAGCAGTACTTC. This sequence encodes CASSQGGSGAVYEQYF.

The V call is TRBV28, the J call TRBJ1-2, with D maybe TRBD1 (5 bases). CDR3 length equals 17 residues. Trimming took off 3 bases at V and 8 bases at J, with 25 bases between the two ends. CDR1 and CDR2 from the germline V gene are MDHEN and SYDVKM. Here the CDR3 reads CASSFALLRDSERGYTF. The CDR3 bases are TGTGCCAGCAGTTTCGCACTCCTCCGGGACTCCGAACGCGGCTACACCTTC.

This clone occurred a few times. This rearrangement joins TRBV30 to TRBJ2-7, with D perhaps TRBD2 (5 bases). Germline V gene lookup returns CDR1 GTSNPN and CDR2 SVGIG (reference sequence). Trimming removed 5 bases at V and 1 base at J, with 9 bases between. This CDR3 region has 12 residues. The CDR3 loop reads CAWGLTSYEQYF. As DNA, the CDR3 is TGTGCCTGGGGACTGACTTCCTACGAGCAGTACTTC.

The chain joins TRBV2 to TRBJ2-3; tentatively, D is TRBD1 (6 bases). The CDR3 runs 16 residues. V was clipped by 1 base and J by 2 bases, with 13 bases between them. Germline CDR1 reads SNHLY; CDR2 reads FYNNEI. The CDR3 DNA reads TGTGCCAGCAGTGAAGTGATCAGGGGAACCACAGATACGCAGTATTTT. It codes for CASSEVIRGTTDTQYF.

The rearrangement joins TRBV6-5 to TRBJ2-7; a weak D match, TRBD2 (6 bases). Germline V gene sequence: CDR1 MNHEY, CDR2 SVGAGI. Trimming shortened V by 6 bases and J by 3 bases, and 15 bases separated the two germline ends. This CDR3 has 14 residues. CDR3 sequence reads: CASSRDFNYYEQYF. CDR3 bases: TGTGCCAGCAGCCGGGACTTCAACTACTACGAGCAGTACTTC.

The chain couples TRBV24-1 to TRBJ1-4; 9 bases match TRBD1. Looked up from germline, CDR1 is KGHDR and CDR2 is SFDVKD. The CDR3 spans 19 residues. Trimming cost V 1 base and J 0 bases; bases outside gene matches: 8. The chain's CDR3 is CATSDFHRQGVATNEKLFF. The DNA for the CDR3 is TGTGCCACCAGTGATTTCCATCGACAGGGGGTTGCAACTAATGAAAAACTGTTTTTT.

The chain combines TRBV27 with TRBJ1-2, with a possible D match to TRBD1 (6 bases). The V end lost 1 base, the J end lost 4 bases, and 13 bases lay between the germline ends. The CDR3 extends over 15 amino acids. Germline V CDR1 and CDR2: MNHEY, SMNVEV (reference sequence). CDR3 coding DNA: TGTGCCAGCAGTTTATTAGCAGGGGCCCGCTATGGCTACACCTTC. As protein: CASSLLAGARYGYTF.

This clone is a singleton in its sample. Here the CDR3 reads CASSLATGDVYGYTF. CDR3 sequence (DNA): TGTGCCAGCAGCTTGGCTACAGGGGATGTCTATGGCTACACCTTC. The rearrangement joins TRBV5-4 to TRBJ1-2; the match to TRBD1 covers 7 bases. This CDR3 is built from 15 residues. Germline V gives CDR1 SGHNT, CDR2 YYREEE (reference sequence). V trimming: 0 bases; J trimming: 4 bases; junction bases outside the gene matches: 6.

The chain couples TRBV5-1 to TRBJ1-1; D may be TRBD1 (6 bases). CDR1 is SGHRS and CDR2 is YFSETQ in the germline V gene. The CDR3 is 14 residues long. Trimming removed 4 bases at V and 4 bases at J, with 14 bases between. The CDR3 sequence: CASSPGGRGTEAFF. The CDR3 DNA reads TGCGCCAGCAGCCCCGGGGGGCGGGGCACTGAAGCTTTCTTT.

The genes are TRBV28 and TRBJ2-7, with TRBD1 as a possible D gene (6 bases). This CDR3 has 12 amino acids. Germline assignment: CDR1 MDHEN and CDR2 SYDVKM. V lost 7 bases, J lost 1 base, and 8 bases lay in between. The CDR3 protein is CASTDSSYEQYF. The CDR3 DNA reads as TGTGCCAGCACGGACAGTTCCTACGAGCAGTACTTC.

The chain recombines TRBV27 with TRBJ1-1, with a weak D call TRBD1 (5 bases). Trimming pared 3 bases from V and 5 bases from J, leaving 10 bases between. CDR3 size: 13 residues. Germline CDR1 reads MNHEY; CDR2 reads SMNVEV (reference sequence). The CDR3 bases are TGTGCCAGCAGTTTTGGGGGAGGAACTGAAGCTTTCTTT. It encodes CASSFGGGTEAFF.

The chain carries TRBV10-2 and TRBJ1-6; D not resolved. CDR1 and CDR2 (germline): WSHSY, SAAADI. Trimming removed 10 bases at V and 6 bases at J, with 13 bases between. The CDR3 has 13 residues. CDR3 in amino acids: CATQRDFNSPLHF. The CDR3 coding sequence is TGCGCCACTCAGCGGGATTTTAATTCACCCCTCCACTTT.